The rows below give T cell receptor beta chains drawn from one sample of a study of T cell changes during pregnancy in multiple sclerosis. TCRdb keeps only in-frame clones here, not all; method: immunoSEQ multiplex PCR. This repertoire shows almost 95,000 clones, roughly 90% found once; its top ten account for less than 2%. This specimen consisted of peripheral blood, obtained in the first trimester of pregnancy. These receptors originate from a female donor with multiple sclerosis, enrolled in a pregnancy study. CDR3s include the opening cysteine and the closing phenylalanine or tryptophan. The D gene is left open where the match is weak. Expanded clones get a size class; other rows say once, few or many, or leave the size out.

d_gene: NA
abundance: NA
v_gene: TRBV5-1
j_gene: TRBJ2-1
CDR3nt: TGCGCCAGCAGCAGCAAACCCGGGAACAATGAGCAGTTCTTC
CDR3aa: CASSSKPGNNEQFF

d_gene: NA
abundance: NA
v_gene: TRBV5-4
j_gene: TRBJ2-7
CDR3nt: TGTGCCAGCAGCCGGACTACCAGCTCCTACGAGCAGTACTTC
CDR3aa: CASSRTTSSYEQYF

d_gene: NA
abundance: NA
v_gene: TRBV7-8
j_gene: TRBJ1-5
CDR3nt: TGTGCCAGCAGCTTAGTAGAGGGTAGACAGCCCCAGCATTTT
CDR3aa: CASSLVEGRQPQHF

d_gene: TRBD1
abundance: NA
v_gene: TRBV5-5
j_gene: TRBJ1-3
CDR3nt: TGTGCCAGCAGCTTGGGGGGGACAGGAAGAAACACCATATATTTT
CDR3aa: CASSLGGTGRNTIYF

d_gene: NA
abundance: once
v_gene: TRBV19
j_gene: TRBJ1-1
CDR3nt: TGTGCCAGTAGTATAGTTAGCGGCGGAAACACTGAAGCTTTCTTT
CDR3aa: CASSIVSGGNTEAFF

d_gene: NA
abundance: NA
v_gene: TRBV7-2
j_gene: TRBJ1-1
CDR3nt: TGTGCCAGCAGCTTAGTCTGGCGGGAAACTGAAGCTTTCTTT
CDR3aa: CASSLVWRETEAFF

d_gene: TRBD2
abundance: NA
v_gene: TRBV28
j_gene: TRBJ2-1
CDR3nt: TGTGCCAGCACCAGGGGGGGGGCATTGCGGGAGGGCAATGAGCAGTTCTTC
CDR3aa: CASTRGGALREGNEQFF

d_gene: TRBD1
abundance: few
v_gene: TRBV9
j_gene: TRBJ1-1
CDR3nt: TGTGCCAGCAGCGTAGGCCCACAGGGGTCGAACACTGAAGCTTTCTTT
CDR3aa: CASSVGPQGSNTEAFF

d_gene: TRBD1
abundance: NA
v_gene: TRBV7-2
j_gene: TRBJ1-2
CDR3nt: TGTGCCAGCAGCACGGACAGGGGCTATGGCTACACCTTC
CDR3aa: CASSTDRGYGYTF

d_gene: NA
abundance: NA
v_gene: TRBV15
j_gene: TRBJ2-5
CDR3nt: TGTGCCACCAGCAGGCCTGCGTCCCAAGAGACCCAGTACTTC
CDR3aa: CATSRPASQETQYF

d_gene: TRBD1
abundance: NA
v_gene: TRBV14
j_gene: TRBJ2-7
CDR3nt: TGTGCCAGCAGCCCTTTGACCGGGACAGGGAGCTACGAGCAGTACTTC
CDR3aa: CASSPLTGTGSYEQYF

d_gene: NA
abundance: NA
v_gene: TRBV21-1
j_gene: TRBJ2-7
CDR3nt: TGTGCCAGCAGCAAGAGCCAGCGGGACTCCTACGAGCAGTACTTC
CDR3aa: CASSKSQRDSYEQYF

d_gene: TRBD2
abundance: NA
v_gene: TRBV10-2
j_gene: TRBJ2-3
CDR3nt: TGCGCCAGCAGTACTAGCGGGATCACAGATACGCAGTATTTT
CDR3aa: CASSTSGITDTQYF